The source of this T cell receptor beta chain is a study of multiple sclerosis patients with progressive multifocal leukoencephalopathy. Points from the study as a whole: The findings' link to JC virus versus immunocompromise remained uncertain. Clones expanded at PML were already present before and during natalizumab. Most PML patients had lower entropy, suggesting less diverse TRB repertoires.

This CDR3 contains 14 residues. The germline gives CDR1 SGHRS, CDR2 YFSETQ. Trimming stripped 0 bases from V and 3 bases from J, with 10 bases between. Spiked into each PCR were synthetic inline TR CDR3 controls of all V-J pairings. The repertoire was sequenced with immunoSEQ multiplex PCR; TCRdb's copy has only in-frame clones and lacks some. The sample lists more than 30,000 clones; around 93% were seen once. The time point is: before natalizumab initiation. In regard to this clone: Its antigen is undetermined.

Sequenced input: PBMCs. The gene calls are TRBV5-1 and TRBJ2-7; weak D call: TRBD1 (7 bases). This TCR derives from a young man with multiple sclerosis. This CDR3 reads CASSLGQGGYEQYF. The DNA for the CDR3 is TGCGCCAGCAGCTTGGGGCAGGGGGGCTACGAGCAGTACTTC.